A selection of T cell receptor beta chains follows, all from one sample in a study of early T cells in non-severe SARS-CoV-2 infection. TCRdb re-called the 5' RACE reads with MiXCR, one entry per CDR3 protein. The table includes roughly 56,000 distinct CDR3 sequences, more than 9.5% detected once. What was sequenced was whole blood. These receptors originate from an adult who was a healthcare worker with PCR-confirmed SARS-CoV-2 infection or an uninfected control (not recorded which). CDR3s include the opening cysteine and the closing phenylalanine or tryptophan. D genes are given only for firm matches. Size is omitted from some rows. Given values are once, few, many or a class for expanded clones.

d_call	v_call	j_call	clone_size	cdr3_aa	cdr3_nt
-	TRBV14	TRBJ1-2	few	CASSQFYGYAGYTF	TGTGCCAGCAGCCAATTTTATGGGTACGCTGGCTACACCTTC
-	TRBV29-1	TRBJ2-3	-	CSVEEGRGTDTQYF	TGCAGCGTTGAAGAAGGTCGGGGCACAGATACGCAGTATTTT
-	TRBV20-1	TRBJ1-2	-	CSAQTGGIYGYTF	TGCAGTGCACAGACGGGGGGAATCTATGGCTACACCTTC
-	TRBV27	TRBJ2-7	few	CASSLQPRGLHEQYF	TGTGCCAGCAGTTTACAACCCAGGGGTCTCCACGAGCAGTACTTC
-	TRBV7-2	TRBJ1-1	once	CASSFQNRNTEAFF	TGTGCCAGCAGCTTCCAGAACAGGAACACTGAAGCTTTCTTT
-	TRBV11-3	TRBJ2-2	many	CASSLRGDVRSGELFF	TGTGCCAGCAGCTTACGGGGCGACGTACGATCCGGGGAGCTGTTTTTT
TRBD1	TRBV12-3/TRBV12-4	TRBJ1-1	many	CASRLTGMNTEAFF	TGTGCCAGCAGGCTGACAGGGATGAACACTGAAGCTTTCTTT
-	TRBV29-1	TRBJ2-7	-	CSVQARMPSYEQYF	TGCAGCGTCCAAGCCCGGATGCCTTCCTACGAGCAGTACTTC
TRBD1	TRBV2	TRBJ2-2	few	CAFSGTVSTGELFF	TGTGCCTTTTCCGGGACAGTTTCGACCGGGGAGCTGTTTTTT
TRBD2	TRBV6-2/TRBV6-3	TRBJ2-5	few	CASNLPRVAGEETQYF	TGTGCCAGCAATCTTCCCAGGGTAGCGGGAGAAGAGACCCAGTACTTC
-	TRBV7-3	TRBJ1-3	-	CASSLLGGSGNTIYF	TGTGCCAGCAGCTTACTCGGGGGCTCTGGAAACACCATATATTTT
-	TRBV6-5	TRBJ1-2	few	CASRNSLRHPSNYGYTF	TGTGCCAGCAGAAACTCTTTACGACATCCATCAAACTATGGCTACACCTTC
-	TRBV5-1	TRBJ1-2	-	CASSLGPPDGYTF	TGCGCCAGCAGCTTGGGGCCCCCTGATGGCTACACCTTC
TRBD2	TRBV7-7	TRBJ2-1	many	CASSSYTSGDEQFF	TGTGCTAGCAGCTCATATACTAGCGGTGATGAGCAGTTCTTC
TRBD2	TRBV3-1	TRBJ2-7	-	CASTTSGSFNEQYF	TGTGCCAGCACTACTAGCGGGAGTTTCAACGAGCAGTACTTC
TRBD2	TRBV12-3/TRBV12-4	TRBJ2-7	few	CASSSLAGGGYEQYF	TGTGCCAGCAGCTCCCTCGCGGGAGGTGGTTACGAGCAGTACTTC
TRBD2	TRBV11-2	TRBJ2-2	-	CASSPKTSGSGELFF	TGTGCCAGCAGCCCCAAGACTAGCGGGAGCGGGGAGCTGTTTTTT
-	TRBV30	TRBJ2-5	many	CAWSEGIRGKTQYF	TGTGCCTGGAGTGAAGGGATAAGGGGGAAGACCCAGTACTTC
TRBD1	TRBV20-1	TRBJ1-2	many	CSAPRQGMIYGYTF	TGCAGTGCTCCCAGACAGGGCATGATCTATGGCTACACCTTC
TRBD1	TRBV2	TRBJ1-6	few	CASTLPGQNNSPLHF	TGTGCCAGCACCTTACCGGGACAGAACAATTCACCCCTCCACTTT
TRBD1	TRBV12-5	TRBJ2-5	-	CASGRGTGTLAGETQYF	TGTGCTAGTGGAAGAGGGACAGGCACTCTTGCTGGGGAGACCCAGTACTTC
TRBD1	TRBV29-1	TRBJ1-3	-	CSVAGGSSGNTIYF	TGCAGCGTCGCAGGGGGATCCTCTGGAAACACCATATATTTT
TRBD2	TRBV27	TRBJ2-7	-	CASSSSGGLYEQYF	TGTGCCAGCAGTTCTAGCGGGGGACTTTACGAGCAGTACTTC
-	TRBV5-8	TRBJ2-1	many	CASRGRKGKYEQFF	TGTGCCAGCAGGGGGAGGAAGGGGAAATATGAGCAGTTCTTC
-	TRBV19	TRBJ1-1	-	CASKADLWGTEAFF	TGTGCCAGTAAGGCAGACCTTTGGGGCACTGAAGCTTTCTTT
-	TRBV27	TRBJ1-5	many	CASILQWYQPQHF	TGTGCCAGCATTCTGCAGTGGTATCAGCCCCAGCATTTT
TRBD1	TRBV20-1	TRBJ2-1	few	CSARVDRGYYNEQFF	TGCAGTGCTAGAGTAGACAGGGGATACTACAATGAGCAGTTCTTC
TRBD2	TRBV2	TRBJ2-5	-	CAGTPSGTSLETQYF	TGTGCCGGCACCCCCTCCGGGACTAGCCTTGAGACCCAGTACTTC
-	TRBV5-1	TRBJ2-3	-	CASSLATLSTDTQYF	TGCGCCAGCAGCTTGGCTACCCTTAGCACAGATACGCAGTATTTT
-	TRBV20-1	TRBJ2-3	-	CSARARLENTDTQYF	TGCAGTGCTAGAGCGCGACTAGAGAACACAGATACGCAGTATTTT
TRBD1	TRBV12-3/TRBV12-4	TRBJ1-2	-	CASSFKGQASYTF	TGTGCCAGCAGTTTTAAGGGACAGGCTTCCTACACCTTC
-	TRBV25-1	TRBJ2-3	-	CATVTDTQYF	TGTGCCACCGTCACAGATACGCAGTATTTT
-	TRBV20-1	TRBJ2-7	-	CSAKGGSYEQYF	TGCAGTGCCAAGGGTGGGTCCTACGAGCAGTACTTC
-	TRBV19	TRBJ2-4	-	CASEGREGAKNIQYF	TGTGCCTCAGAAGGGAGAGAGGGGGCCAAAAACATTCAGTACTTC
-	TRBV5-4	TRBJ2-5	-	CASNGGQETQYF	TGTGCCAGCAACGGTGGCCAAGAGACCCAGTACTTC